This T cell receptor beta chain was recorded in a study of human T cells and chemical hapten exposure. Library construction involved attaching unique molecular identifiers to individual cDNA molecules, which allowed quantitative, reproducible TCR counting. TCRdb re-called the RACE reads with MiXCR, one entry per CDR3 protein. The sample yields around 160,000 distinct CDR3 sequences, approximately 15% seen once. Time point specified: patch test 1, 2 weeks after DPC sensitization. The treatment here: therapeutic diphenylcyclopropenone sensitization with weekly scalp DPC. Whole blood, unfractionated, served as the material for total RNA extraction. Regarding the study as a whole: Counts of TCRs above 1 in 1000 frequency stayed unchanged with DPC sensitization.

This clonotype was found a few times. Its specificity is not known. V was shortened by 5 bases and J by 1 base, with 20 bases between the two germline ends. Germline-derived CDR1 and CDR2 are SGHAT and FQNNGV. CDR3 length equals 17 residues. The rearrangement links TRBV11-2 to TRBJ2-5, with D perhaps assigned TRBD1 or TRBD2 (5 bases each). This sequence originates from a woman younger than 45 with alopecia areata. Some clones in this sample may be carry-over from other donors' samples. The specimen was whole blood, collected in connection with sensitization to the hapten diphenylcyclopropenone (DPC). This chain's CDR3 is CASSRTGPNLFQETQYF. The CDR3 region has the DNA TGTGCCAGCAGCCGCACGGGGCCTAATCTATTCCAAGAGACCCAGTACTTC.